This TCR beta chain was retrieved from a study of T-cell reconstitution after alpha-beta-depleted transplantation in children. Study-level findings and limits: There were some patients whose high TCRbeta diversity at day 60 came from surviving recipient T cells and thymic progenitors. The study reportedly traced alpha-beta T cells about two months after transplant to several hundred expanded graft clones.

Unique molecular identifiers were used to barcode this TCRbeta library. TCRdb called the PCR reads again in MiXCR, with one record for every CDR3 protein. In the table there are about 300,000 distinct CDR3 sequences, roughly a tenth of which are singletons. The CDR3 has 14 amino acids. The V segment lost 7 bases and the J segment 9 bases; nucleotides outside the gene matches: 10. The germline gives CDR1 SQVTM, CDR2 ANQGSEA. This clonotype occurred many times. Its antigen is currently unknown. The chain combines TRBV29-1 with TRBJ2-4; 12 nucleotides agree with TRBD1. The sequence was collected from a boy in the first two years of life with acute myeloid leukemia, due to receive a stem cell transplant. Sequenced material: PBMCs, taken before TCRalphabeta/CD19-depleted stem cell transplant. The CDR3, as DNA: TGCAGCGCCCTGCGGGGACAGGGGGCCCCCATTCAGTACTTC. Protein product: CSALRGQGAPIQYF. Combining the CDR3 with reference TRBV29-1 and TRBJ2-4 gives the whole variable domain SAVISQKPSRDICQRGTSLTIQCQVDSQVTMMFWYRQQPGQSLTLIATANQGSEATYESGFVIDKFPISRPNLTFSTLTVSNMSPEDSSIYLCSALRGQGAPIQYFGAGTRLSVL.